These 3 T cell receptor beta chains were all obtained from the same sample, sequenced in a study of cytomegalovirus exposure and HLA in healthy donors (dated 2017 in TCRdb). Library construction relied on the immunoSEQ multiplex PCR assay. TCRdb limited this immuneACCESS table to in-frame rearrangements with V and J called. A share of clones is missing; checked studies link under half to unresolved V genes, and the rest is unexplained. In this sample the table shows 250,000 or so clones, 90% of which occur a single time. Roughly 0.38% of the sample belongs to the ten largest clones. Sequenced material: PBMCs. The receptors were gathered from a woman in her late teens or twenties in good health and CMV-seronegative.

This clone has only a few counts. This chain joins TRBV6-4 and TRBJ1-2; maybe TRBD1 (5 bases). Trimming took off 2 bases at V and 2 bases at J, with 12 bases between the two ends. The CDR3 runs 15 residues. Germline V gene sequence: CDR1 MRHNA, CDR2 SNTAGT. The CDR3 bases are TGTGCCAGCAGTGACAGGGCAGGGCGAAACTATGGCTACACCTTC. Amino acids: CASSDRAGRNYGYTF.

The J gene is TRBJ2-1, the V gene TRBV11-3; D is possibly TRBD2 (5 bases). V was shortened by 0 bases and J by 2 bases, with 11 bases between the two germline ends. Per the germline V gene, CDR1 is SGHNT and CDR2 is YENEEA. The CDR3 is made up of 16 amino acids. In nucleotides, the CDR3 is TGTGCCAGCAGCTTAGATAAGCGGTTACCCTACAATGAGCAGTTCTTC. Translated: CASSLDKRLPYNEQFF.

The DNA of the CDR3 is TGTGCCAGCTCACCTAAGACAGGGGACTATGGCTACACCTTC. It codes for CASSPKTGDYGYTF. The gene calls are TRBV18 and TRBJ1-2; 8 positions match TRBD1. There are 14 residues in the CDR3. Germline V gene sequence: CDR1 KGHSH, CDR2 LQKENI. V was pared by 3 bases and J by 3 bases, with 3 bases of the junction left unmatched.